The text below deals with one T cell receptor beta chain. Its antigen is not identified. The CDR3 covers 11 residues. Germline CDR1 SEHNR, CDR2 FQNEAQ (reference sequence). J gave up 16 bases and V 5 bases, and 7 bases lay outside the gene matches. This sample is part of a study of cytomegalovirus exposure and HLA in healthy donors. Sequenced by immunoSEQ multiplex PCR; TCRdb stores in-frame clones only, minus some. Altogether around 150,000 clones are present, almost 85% being singletons, with the ten largest covering approximately 30%. General study points: Published work reported that the classifier diagnosed cytomegalovirus status with high specificity and sensitivity.

The source is a man aged 25-45 years in good health and CMV-seropositive. V is TRBV7-9 and J is TRBJ2-1; 8 nucleotides align to TRBD1. Sequencing was done on a sample of PBMCs. CDR3 nucleotide sequence: TGTGCCAGCAGCCCCCGGACAGGGACCTTCTTC. It encodes CASSPRTGTFF.